These 5 T cell receptor beta chains were all obtained from the same sample, sequenced in a study of T cell responses to AZD1222 COVID-19 vaccine. The table came from immunoSEQ multiplex PCR; TCRdb's copy has only in-frame clones and leaves some out. This sample has more than 100,000 clones, with over 80% found just once. Sample: peripheral blood, taken on day 0 of AZD1222 vaccination. Receptors were obtained from an adult in good health.

The genes are TRBV10-3 and TRBJ2-5; 8 bases line up with TRBD2. The CDR3 loop spans 15 amino acids. V dropped 11 bases and J dropped 2; count of bases not matched to a gene: 13. From germline, CDR1 is ENHRY and CDR2 SYGVKD. The CDR3 is CAVAGGPINQETQYF. The CDR3 DNA follows: TGTGCCGTCGCGGGAGGACCGATCAATCAAGAGACCCAGTACTTC.

The J gene is TRBJ1-1, the V gene TRBV7-2; D remains ambiguous. The CDR3 contains 14 residues. Trimming stripped 5 bases from V and 5 bases from J, with 15 bases between. Germline V gene lookup returns CDR1 SGHTA and CDR2 FQGNSA. This chain's CDR3 is CASSPPFGWTEAFF. For the CDR3, the DNA is TGTGCCAGCAGCCCCCCCTTCGGGTGGACTGAAGCTTTCTTT.

The chain carries TRBV5-1 and TRBJ2-3, with D tentatively TRBD1 or TRBD2 (5 bases each). Trimming removed 7 bases at V and 2 bases at J, with 17 bases between. The CDR3 length is 15 residues. CDR1 and CDR2 (germline): SGHRS, YFSETQ. The CDR3 DNA sequence: TGCGCCAGCTTCATTGGGGGTTCCTTCACAGATACGCAGTATTTT. Translation gives CASFIGGSFTDTQYF.

This sequence joins TRBV27 and TRBJ1-3; no reliable D call. The CDR3 is 15 amino acids. The V gene lost 7 bases and the J gene lost 0 bases, with 13 bases spanning the gap. CDR1 is MNHEY, CDR2 SMNVEV, per germline (reference sequence). The chain's CDR3 is CASNNVGHSGNTIYF. The DNA of the CDR3 is TGTGCCAGCAACAACGTAGGGCACTCTGGAAACACCATATATTTT.

The chain couples TRBV24-1 to TRBJ2-1; 8 bases fit TRBD2. V shed 3 bases, J shed 7 bases, and the junction held 10 bases outside the gene matches. The CDR3 contains 16 residues. Germline V CDR1 and CDR2: KGHDR, SFDVKD. CDR3 in amino acids: CATSDRSGSLKNEQFF. Here the CDR3 DNA reads TGTGCCACCAGTGATCGAAGCGGGAGTTTGAAGAATGAGCAGTTCTTC.